This record looks at one T cell receptor beta chain sequence and its context. The data were taken from a study of blood T cell repertoires in COVID-19. The table came from immunoSEQ multiplex PCR; TCRdb's copy has only in-frame clones and leaves some out. The sample lists 250,000 to 350,000 clones, roughly 80% occurring once. CDR1 is MNHNS and CDR2 is SASEGT in the germline V gene. The CDR3 is 17 amino acids. Trimming took 2 bases from V and 3 from J; bases not matched to a gene: 10. The source material was peripheral blood. This clonotype originated in a woman aged 50 to 60 with active or convalescent COVID-19. V usage is TRBV6-1 and J usage is TRBJ1-2; 9 nucleotides line up with TRBD1. CDR3 in amino acids: CASSEPTGQGLYYGYTF. The CDR3 nucleotides read TGTGCCAGCAGTGAACCAACCGGACAGGGGTTGTACTATGGCTACACCTTC.